Here is one T cell receptor (beta chain) with its context. These data belong to a study of shared clonotypes between healthy human individuals. Study-level background: CD4 naive and CD4 memory each took three plates per donor, while CD8 naive took two and CD8 memory one.

The CDR3 consists of 18 residues. J lost 0 bases, V lost 4 bases, and 7 bases had no gene match. CDR1 LGHNA and CDR2 YSLEER come from the germline V gene. The method was immunoSEQ multiplex PCR; TCRdb's version includes in-frame clones alone and lacks a portion of them. Of around 2,000,000 clones detected, approximately 95% appear once; the ten largest clones hold more than 0.1%. This clonotype was obtained from a man between 18 and 29 years old in good health. V gene TRBV4-3 combines with J gene TRBJ2-6; 9 positions agree with TRBD2. The source material was naive CD4+ T cells sorted from blood. Noted subset: CD45RA+ positively selected. CDR3 nucleotides: TGCGCCAGCAGCCTCGAGACTAGCGGAAGCTCTGGGGCCAACGTCCTGACTTTC. This encodes CASSLETSGSSGANVLTF.